This is a list of T cell receptor beta chains from one sample in a study of blood T cells in healthy people across ages. TCRdb reanalysed the 5' RACE reads using MiXCR and keeps one entry per CDR3 protein. The table includes about 720,000 distinct CDR3 sequences, 22% detected once. Sequences were obtained from blood. The receptors come from a man between 65 and 85 years old in good health. CDR3s include the opening cysteine and the closing phenylalanine or tryptophan. Fields, in order: J gene, CDR3 length, D gene, clone size, V gene, CDR3 protein, CDR3 DNA. The D gene is left open where the match is weak. Only part of the rows carry a size: once, few, many, or a class if the clone is expanded.

TRBJ2-2,16,.,few,TRBV5-1,CASSSPLNSNTGELFF,TGCGCCAGCAGCTCGCCGCTGAACTCGAACACCGGGGAGCTGTTTTTT
TRBJ2-5,13,TRBD2,few,TRBV29-1,CSASGSNQETQYF,TGCAGCGCTAGCGGGAGCAACCAAGAGACCCAGTACTTC
TRBJ2-3,15,.,few,TRBV12-3/TRBV12-4,CASSLGDSAVDTQYF,TGTGCCAGCAGTTTAGGGGACTCCGCGGTAGATACGCAGTATTTT
TRBJ1-3,16,TRBD1,few,TRBV6-5,CASSPRTGASGNTIYF,TGTGCCAGCAGTCCGCGGACAGGGGCCTCTGGAAACACCATATATTTT
TRBJ2-7,11,.,many,TRBV28,CASRSLGEQYF,TGTGCCAGCAGGTCCCTCGGAGAGCAGTACTTC
TRBJ2-5,11,.,.,TRBV20-1,CSARDPGLQYF,TGCAGTGCTAGAGATCCTGGACTCCAGTACTTC
TRBJ2-4,15,TRBD2,.,TRBV10-1,CASSESTSGGDIQYF,TGCGCCAGCAGTGAGTCGACTAGCGGGGGTGACATTCAGTACTTC
TRBJ1-2,15,TRBD1,.,TRBV5-1,CASSFRDRANYGYTF,TGCGCCAGCAGCTTCCGGGACAGGGCTAACTATGGCTACACCTTC
TRBJ1-1,13,.,.,TRBV20-1,CSAGPRLNTEAFF,TGCAGTGCTGGCCCGAGATTGAACACTGAAGCTTTCTTT
TRBJ2-3,15,.,once,TRBV5-1,CASSLDSVATDTQYF,TGCGCCAGCAGCTTGGATTCTGTGGCCACAGATACGCAGTATTTT
TRBJ1-3,13,.,few,TRBV20-1,CSQNRVGGNTIYF,TGCAGTCAGAACAGGGTCGGCGGAAACACCATATATTTT
TRBJ2-3,15,TRBD1,.,TRBV28,CASSQDRQGPDTQYF,TGTGCCAGCAGTCAAGACCGACAGGGTCCAGATACGCAGTATTTT
TRBJ2-5,15,.,.,TRBV5-1,CASSLSGKYQETQYF,TGCGCCAGCAGCTTAAGCGGAAAGTACCAAGAGACCCAGTACTTC
TRBJ1-2,16,.,few,TRBV21-1,CASSPRMDCINYGYTF,TGTGCCAGCAGCCCGCGGATGGACTGTATTAACTATGGCTACACCTTC
TRBJ1-2,13,.,.,TRBV6-5,CASSPVSYYGYTF,TGTGCCAGCAGCCCCGTTTCCTACTATGGCTACACCTTC
TRBJ2-2,13,TRBD2,.,TRBV20-1,CSARLGGSGELFF,TGCAGTGCTAGGCTGGGGGGGAGCGGGGAGCTGTTTTTT
TRBJ1-2,14,.,.,TRBV6-2/TRBV6-3,CASSYSVAVNGYTF,TGTGCCAGCAGTTACTCCGTTGCAGTCAATGGCTACACCTTC
TRBJ1-2,13,.,many,TRBV3-1,CASSIDSNYGYTF,TGTGCCAGCAGCATTGACAGTAACTATGGCTACACCTTC
TRBJ2-1,11,.,few,TRBV11-3,CASSLDWGQFF,TGTGCCAGCAGCCTAGATTGGGGGCAGTTCTTC
TRBJ1-4,14,.,.,TRBV12-3/TRBV12-4,CASSFKELGEKLFF,TGTGCCAGCAGTTTTAAGGAGCTGGGTGAAAAACTGTTTTTT
TRBJ1-2,14,.,few,TRBV28,CASSSPGRNYGYTF,TGTGCCAGCAGTTCCCCAGGCAGGAACTATGGCTACACCTTC
TRBJ1-2,13,.,few,TRBV14,CASSHQRNYGYTF,TGTGCCAGCAGCCACCAGAGAAACTATGGCTACACCTTC
TRBJ2-2,14,.,few,TRBV12-3/TRBV12-4,CASSLIGGTGELFF,TGTGCCAGCAGTTTAATCGGGGGCACCGGGGAGCTGTTTTTT
TRBJ2-6,17,.,.,TRBV12-3/TRBV12-4,CASSLSLGGSGANVLTF,TGTGCCAGCAGTTTGTCGCTGGGAGGCTCTGGGGCCAACGTCCTGACTTTC
TRBJ2-2,14,TRBD1,few,TRBV20-1,CSAPWTGQTGELFF,TGCAGTGCCCCCTGGACAGGGCAAACCGGGGAGCTGTTTTTT
TRBJ2-3,16,.,.,TRBV7-6,CASSLAVAQIPDTQYF,TGTGCCAGCAGCTTAGCGGTAGCCCAAATACCCGATACGCAGTATTTT
TRBJ2-4,13,.,few,TRBV7-6,CASSLYYTDIQYF,TGTGCCAGCAGCTTATATTATACGGACATTCAGTACTTC
TRBJ1-6,13,.,.,TRBV20-1,CSAGGLRYGPLHF,TGCAGTGCTGGGGGTTTGAGATACGGACCCCTCCACTTT
TRBJ2-3,14,.,.,TRBV5-1,CASSPTAGSDTQYF,TGCGCCAGCAGCCCGACGGCAGGTTCAGATACGCAGTATTTT
TRBJ2-1,14,TRBD2,.,TRBV2,CAGLAGSSYNEQFF,TGTGCCGGACTAGCGGGGAGTTCCTACAATGAGCAGTTCTTC
TRBJ2-1,14,TRBD1,few,TRBV7-6,CASSSTGLYNEQFF,TGTGCCAGCAGTTCGACAGGGCTCTACAATGAGCAGTTCTTC
TRBJ1-5,17,TRBD1,few,TRBV28,CASSYGQGIRSNQPQHF,TGTGCCAGCAGTTACGGACAGGGAATCCGGAGCAATCAGCCCCAGCATTTT